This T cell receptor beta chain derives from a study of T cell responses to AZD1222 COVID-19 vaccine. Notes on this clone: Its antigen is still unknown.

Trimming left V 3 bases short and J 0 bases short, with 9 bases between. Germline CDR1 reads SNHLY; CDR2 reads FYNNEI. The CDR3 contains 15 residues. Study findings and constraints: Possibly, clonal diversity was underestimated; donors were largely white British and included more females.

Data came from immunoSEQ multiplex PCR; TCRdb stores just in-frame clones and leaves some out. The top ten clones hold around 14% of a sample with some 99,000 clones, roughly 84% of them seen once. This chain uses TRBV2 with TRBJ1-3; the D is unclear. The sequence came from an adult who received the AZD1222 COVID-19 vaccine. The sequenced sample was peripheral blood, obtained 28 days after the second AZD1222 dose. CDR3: CASSDPSVSGNTIYF. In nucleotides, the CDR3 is TGTGCCAGCAGTGACCCCTCCGTCTCTGGAAACACCATATATTTT.